This TCR beta chain was captured in a study of OX40 agonist ivuxolimab in advanced cancers. The wider study: Patients assigned to dose escalation were diagnosed with hepatocellular carcinoma, melanoma, renal cell or head and neck cancer.

Assay: immunoSEQ multiplex PCR; the TCRdb copy retains only in-frame clones and omits some. The table lists around 140,000 clones, about nine tenths of them singletons, with roughly 1.1% in the top ten. V lost 4 bases and J 2 bases, leaving 16 bases between the germline ends. This CDR3 is 15 amino acids long. The germline V gene has CDR1 SGHRS and CDR2 YFSETQ. The specimen comprised CD4+ or CD8+ T cells sorted from blood, sampled in a trial of the OX40 agonist ivuxolimab. V gene TRBV5-1 combines with J gene TRBJ2-7, with D tentatively TRBD1 (6 bases). The receptor was isolated from an adult with an advanced solid tumor such as melanoma, head and neck, liver or kidney cancer. CDR3: CASSPQGLATYEQYF. For the CDR3, the DNA is TGCGCCAGCAGCCCTCAGGGGTTGGCAACCTACGAGCAGTACTTC.